The rows below give T cell receptor beta chains drawn from one sample of a study of blood T cell repertoires in COVID-19. Sequenced by immunoSEQ multiplex PCR; TCRdb stores in-frame clones only, minus some. The sample holds about 200,000 clones, around 90% seen once. Sequencing was performed on peripheral blood. Receptors were obtained from a man between 60 and 75 years old who had recovered from COVID-19. CDR3s include the opening cysteine and the closing phenylalanine or tryptophan. A D gene is named only where the DNA matches it firmly. A clone size is listed for some rows: how often the clone was seen (once, few, many), or a class if it is expanded.

NA 14 TRBJ2-2 TRBV30 once TGTGCCTGGAGTGGCGTGAGTATGACCGGGGAGCTGTTTTTT CAWSGVSMTGELFF
NA 12 TRBJ1-6 TRBV28 NA TGTGCCAGCAGTTTAAGAAGCTCACCCCTCCACTTT CASSLRSSPLHF
TRBD1 15 TRBJ1-2 TRBV6-5 NA TGTGCCAGCAGTTCCCCGGACAGGGATCACTATGGCTACACCTTC CASSSPDRDHYGYTF
TRBD1 16 TRBJ1-3 TRBV18 NA TGTGCCAGCTCACCGTCCGGGACAGGACTTGGAAACACCATATATTTT CASSPSGTGLGNTIYF
NA 11 TRBJ2-5 TRBV19 NA TGTGCCAGTAGTTTCAGAGAGACCCAGTACTTC CASSFRETQYF
NA 14 TRBJ2-7 TRBV5-1 NA TGCGCCAGCAGCTTCGACGGCCCAGGCTACGAGCAGTACTTC CASSFDGPGYEQYF
NA 14 TRBJ1-4 TRBV19 NA TGTGCCAGTAGTCAGACACATTCTAATGAAAAACTGTTTTTT CASSQTHSNEKLFF
NA 14 TRBJ1-2 TRBV7-3 NA TGTGCCAGCAGCTTATATCCAGCTAACTATGGCTACACCTTC CASSLYPANYGYTF
TRBD2 14 TRBJ2-2 TRBV9 few TGTGCCAGCACCCCGGGGGGGAACACCGGGGAGCTGTTTTTT CASTPGGNTGELFF
TRBD2 16 TRBJ2-5 TRBV5-4 NA TGTGCCAGCAGCTTGGGAGTAGCGGGAGGACAAGAGACCCAGTACTTC CASSLGVAGGQETQYF
TRBD1 14 TRBJ1-1 TRBV28 once TGTGCCAGCATCCGACAGGGGAGGGGCACTGAAGCTTTCTTT CASIRQGRGTEAFF
TRBD2 16 TRBJ2-7 TRBV5-1 once TGCGCCAGCAGCTTATCTAGCGGGGGTAGCTCCTACGAGCAGTACTTC CASSLSSGGSSYEQYF
TRBD2 15 TRBJ2-2 TRBV18 NA TGTGCCAGCTCACCTGGGACTAGCAGGACCGGGGAGCTGTTTTTT CASSPGTSRTGELFF
NA 15 TRBJ1-4 TRBV6-5 NA TGTGCCAGCAGTTCCCTGGCAGCGGCGAGTGAAAAACTGTTTTTT CASSSLAAASEKLFF
TRBD1 15 TRBJ1-6 TRBV6-5 NA TGTGCCAGCAGTTACTCGGGACAGTCTAATTCACCCCTCCACTTT CASSYSGQSNSPLHF
NA 11 TRBJ2-1 TRBV7-2 NA TGTGCCAGCAGCTTGAGCAATGAGCAGTTCTTC CASSLSNEQFF
NA 13 TRBJ2-2 TRBV2 NA TGTGCCAGCAGAACGACAGGTACCGGGGAGCTGTTTTTT CASRTTGTGELFF
TRBD2 13 TRBJ2-7 TRBV28 NA TGTGCCAGCGGCACGTCTGCGCCTAGCGGGAGTTACTTC CASGTSAPSGSYF
NA 16 TRBJ2-2 TRBV5-6 NA TGTGCCAGCAGCTTACTTGGAGGGGGCCCCACCGGGGAGCTGTTTTTT CASSLLGGGPTGELFF
NA 16 TRBJ2-5 TRBV6-1 NA TGTGCCAGCAGTGAAGCGCGAAGACGGGGCCAAGAGACCCAGTACTTC CASSEARRRGQETQYF
TRBD1 14 TRBJ1-1 TRBV7-9 NA TGTGCCAGCAGCGCGCAGGGGGCGGCCACTGAAGCTTTCTTT CASSAQGAATEAFF
NA 14 TRBJ2-2 TRBV7-7 NA TGTGCCAGCAGCTTAGCCACGAACACCGGGGAGCTGTTTTTT CASSLATNTGELFF
NA 13 TRBJ1-6 TRBV6-5 NA TGTGCCAGCAGAACGGGGAATAATTCACCCCTCCACTTT CASRTGNNSPLHF
TRBD2 14 TRBJ2-3 TRBV5-4 NA TGTGCCAGCAGCCTACGGTGGGGGGGAGATACGCAGTATTTT CASSLRWGGDTQYF
NA 12 TRBJ1-1 TRBV29-1 NA TGCAGCGTGGACCAGGGAGGGACTGAAGCTTTCTTT CSVDQGGTEAFF
TRBD2 17 TRBJ2-1 TRBV3-1/TRBV3-2 once TGTGCCAGCAGCCAAGAGTCACTAGCGGGGAGCTACAATGAGCAGTTCTTC CASSQESLAGSYNEQFF
NA 17 TRBJ2-2 TRBV14 NA TGTGCCAGCAGCCAAGTCTGGTCCTCCAGGAAGTCCGGGGAGCTGTTTTTT CASSQVWSSRKSGELFF
TRBD2 17 TRBJ2-2 TRBV10-2 NA TGCGCCAGCACCTCCCCCGGGGGGGGACAGAACACCGGGGAGCTGTTTTTT CASTSPGGGQNTGELFF